A single T cell receptor (beta chain) is shown here with its context. The data were taken from a study of CD8 T cells in Susac syndrome. This CDR3 comprises 13 residues. Germline V CDR1 and CDR2: SGDLS, YYNGEE. The V and J ends lost 3 bases and 5 bases, in that order; junction bases with no gene match: 4. The RNA input was roughly 0.45 to 1 ug, and it was reverse transcribed with random hexamers. MiXCR, run by TCRdb on the immunoSEQ multiplex PCR reads, gives a single entry per CDR3 protein. The sample lists some 110,000 distinct CDR3 sequences; just under 95% were seen once. The sequencing sample was made of CD8+ T cells from PBMCs. This TCR derives from a human donor with Susac syndrome. The rearrangement links TRBV9 to TRBJ1-1, with TRBD1 matching 7 bases. For the CDR3, the DNA is TGTGCCAGCAGCGAGACAGGGAGGACTGAAGCTTTCTTT. The encoded protein is CASSETGRTEAFF.